One sample yielded the 3 T cell receptor beta chains listed below, sequenced in a study of T cell changes during pregnancy in multiple sclerosis. TCRdb keeps only in-frame clones here, not all; method: immunoSEQ multiplex PCR. The sample carries fewer than 60,000 clones, about nine tenths recorded once. The sample was CD8+ T cells from peripheral blood mononuclear cells, taken after pregnancy. These receptors were taken from a female donor with multiple sclerosis, enrolled in a pregnancy study.

The gene calls are TRBV5-6 and TRBJ2-5; no clear D. Germline CDR1 reads SGHDT; CDR2 reads YYEEEE. V shed 1 base and J shed 4 bases, with 2 bases lying between them. This CDR3 has 11 residues. CDR3 protein: CASSLRETQYF. Written as DNA, the CDR3 is TGTGCCAGCAGCTTGCGAGAGACCCAGTACTTC.

The chain employs TRBV29-1 and TRBJ1-1; 7 nucleotides line up with TRBD1. CDR1 and CDR2 from the germline V gene are SQVTM and ANQGSEA. Unmatched junction bases numbered 4, after V lost 7 bases and J lost 2 bases. CDR3 size: 12 residues. The CDR3 is CSAYRGNTEAFF. The CDR3 nucleotides are TGCAGCGCCTACAGGGGTAACACTGAAGCTTTCTTT.

The V gene is TRBV15, the J gene TRBJ2-1, with 12 bases that match TRBD2. The CDR3 sequence is 20 residues long. The trim removed 4 bases at V and 0 bases at J, leaving 13 bases unmatched. Germline CDR1 is LNHNV and CDR2 is YYDKDF (reference sequence). In DNA, the CDR3 is TGTGCCACCAGCATCCCAGCTGGAAAGACTAGCGGGGGCTCCTACAATGAGCAGTTCTTC. The encoded protein is CATSIPAGKTSGGSYNEQFF.